The present TCR beta chain was sequenced within a study of Ad26.COV2.S vaccination and SARS-CoV-2 variants. Study overall: Ad26.COV2.S given intramuscularly, once or twice 56 days apart.

Study-wide points: Vaccine recipients and placebo recipients showed similar non-spike TCR breadth. Following vaccination, spike-specific CD8+ and CD4+ T cell responses reportedly exhibited substantial breadth.

Produced via immunoSEQ multiplex PCR; TCRdb's table is partial and in-frame only. The table lists around 300,000 clones, 70% to 90% of them singletons. This CDR3 comprises 12 residues. In germline, CDR1 is MNHNY, CDR2 SVGAGI (reference sequence). V lost 0 bases and J lost 5, with 4 bases in between. The treatment here: about 20 received Ad26.COV2.S at low or high dose, single or two shots; several received placebo; per-sample allocation not given. Vaccine and placebo recipients were sampled on day 63 after the first injection. Aged 18-55 years, donor was enrolled in Boston in the early 2020s. Comments on this clone: Its antigen is not identified.

The origin of this receptor is a person aged 18-60 years who received the Ad26.COV2.S COVID-19 vaccine or a placebo. The chain couples TRBV6-6 to TRBJ2-5; no clear D. The sequences come from peripheral blood, collected in a trial of Ad26.COV2.S vaccine versus placebo. As DNA, the CDR3 is TGTGCCAGCAGTTACTCATGGGAGACCCAGTACTTC. Residues: CASSYSWETQYF.